The rows below give T cell receptor beta chains drawn from one sample of a study of blood T cell repertoires in COVID-19. Measured with immunoSEQ multiplex PCR; TCRdb has only the in-frame clones, and not every one. The sample records about 12,000 clones, less than 80% being singletons. Sequenced input: peripheral blood. The receptors derive from a man aged 60 to 75 with COVID-19, enrolled during active disease. Each CDR3 is given with its conserved first and last residue. Fields, in order: J gene, V gene, clone size, CDR3 protein. Rows may omit the clone size; those that give it use once, few, many or a size class.

TRBJ1-1,TRBV28,-,CASSPDSAEMNTEAFF
TRBJ2-1,TRBV28,-,CASSSFTLAGGYNEQFF
TRBJ1-4,TRBV6-1,-,CASSEARRDRLFEKLFF
TRBJ1-1,TRBV14,medium-sized,CASSQQLAAKAFF
TRBJ1-6,TRBV6-5,-,CASRRDRNNSPLHF
TRBJ1-2,TRBV6-1,few,CASSDRVESNTF
TRBJ1-5,TRBV18,-,CASSPRPPGIESNQPQHF
TRBJ2-1,TRBV5-4,medium-sized,CASSLAAGGISDEQFF
TRBJ2-1,TRBV5-1,-,CASSLDVSSYNEQFF
TRBJ2-3,TRBV2,-,CASYTPRLTDTQYF
TRBJ1-1,TRBV6-4,-,CAGNTGMNTEAFF